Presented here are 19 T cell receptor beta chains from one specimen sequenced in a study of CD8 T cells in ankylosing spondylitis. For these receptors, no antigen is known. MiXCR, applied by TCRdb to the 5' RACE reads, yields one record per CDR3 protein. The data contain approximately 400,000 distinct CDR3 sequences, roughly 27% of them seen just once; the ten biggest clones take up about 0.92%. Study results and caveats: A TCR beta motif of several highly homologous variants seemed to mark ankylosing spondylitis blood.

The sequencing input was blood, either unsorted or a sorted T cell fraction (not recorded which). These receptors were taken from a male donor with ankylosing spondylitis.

CDR3 bases: TGTGCCAGCAGCTTAGCAACAGAATCTGAAGCTTTCTTT. Protein sequence: CASSLATESEAFF. The chain carries TRBV7-2 and TRBJ1-1; D is ambiguous. V was pared by 0 bases and J by 6 bases, with 8 bases between. CDR1 and CDR2 (germline): SGHTA, FQGNSA. The CDR3 covers 13 residues.

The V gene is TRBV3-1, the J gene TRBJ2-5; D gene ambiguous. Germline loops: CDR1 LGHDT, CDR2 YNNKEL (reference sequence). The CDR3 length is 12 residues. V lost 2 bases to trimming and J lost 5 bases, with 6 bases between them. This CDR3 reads CASSQFLETQYF. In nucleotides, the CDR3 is TGTGCCAGCAGCCAATTCTTGGAGACCCAGTACTTC.

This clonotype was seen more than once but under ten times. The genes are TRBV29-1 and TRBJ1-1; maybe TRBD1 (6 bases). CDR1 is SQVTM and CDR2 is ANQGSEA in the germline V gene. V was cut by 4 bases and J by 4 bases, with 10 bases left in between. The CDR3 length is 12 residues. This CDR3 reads CSVVGARTEAFF. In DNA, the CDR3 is TGCAGCGTTGTGGGGGCGCGCACTGAAGCTTTCTTT. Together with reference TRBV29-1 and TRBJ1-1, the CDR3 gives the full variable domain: SAVISQKPSRDICQRGTSLTIQCQVDSQVTMMFWYRQQPGQSLTLIATANQGSEATYESGFVIDKFPISRPNLTFSTLTVSNMSPEDSSIYLCSVVGARTEAFFGQGTRLTVV.

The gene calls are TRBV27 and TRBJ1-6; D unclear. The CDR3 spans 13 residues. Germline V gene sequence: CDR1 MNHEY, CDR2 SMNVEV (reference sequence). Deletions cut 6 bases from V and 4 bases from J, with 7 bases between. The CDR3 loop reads CASRTQYNSPLHF. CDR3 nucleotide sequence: TGTGCCAGCAGGACACAGTATAATTCACCCCTCCACTTT.

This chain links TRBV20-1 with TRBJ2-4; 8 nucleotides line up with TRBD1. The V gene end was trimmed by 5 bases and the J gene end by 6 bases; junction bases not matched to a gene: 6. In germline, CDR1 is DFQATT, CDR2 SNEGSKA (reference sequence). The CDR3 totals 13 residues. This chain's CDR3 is CSAETGAGNIQYF. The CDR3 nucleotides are TGCAGTGCTGAGACAGGGGCTGGAAACATTCAGTACTTC.

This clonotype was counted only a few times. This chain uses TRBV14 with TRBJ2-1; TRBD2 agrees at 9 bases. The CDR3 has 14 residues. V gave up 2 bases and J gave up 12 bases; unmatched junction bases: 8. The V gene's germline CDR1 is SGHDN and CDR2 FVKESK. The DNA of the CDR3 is TGTGCCAGCAGCCAAATAGCGGGAGAGGGTCGGCAGTTCTTC. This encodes CASSQIAGEGRQFF.

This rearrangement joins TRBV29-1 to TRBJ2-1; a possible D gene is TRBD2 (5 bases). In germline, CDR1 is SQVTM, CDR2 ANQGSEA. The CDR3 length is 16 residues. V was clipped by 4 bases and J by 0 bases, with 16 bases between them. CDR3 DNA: TGCAGCGTTGGTGGGATTAGCGCGAGCTCCTACAATGAGCAGTTCTTC. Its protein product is CSVGGISASSYNEQFF.

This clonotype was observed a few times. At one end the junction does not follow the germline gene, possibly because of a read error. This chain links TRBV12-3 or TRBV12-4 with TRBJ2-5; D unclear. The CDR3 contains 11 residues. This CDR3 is CASSLGGAQYF. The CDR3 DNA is TGTGCCAGCAGCTTAGGTGGGGCCCAGTACTTC.

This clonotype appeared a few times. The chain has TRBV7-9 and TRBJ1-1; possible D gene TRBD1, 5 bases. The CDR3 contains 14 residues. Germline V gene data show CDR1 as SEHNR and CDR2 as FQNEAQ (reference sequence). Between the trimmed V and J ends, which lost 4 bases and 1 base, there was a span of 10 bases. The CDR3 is CASSWTQGNTEAFF. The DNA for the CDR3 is TGTGCCAGCAGCTGGACGCAGGGGAACACTGAAGCTTTCTTT.

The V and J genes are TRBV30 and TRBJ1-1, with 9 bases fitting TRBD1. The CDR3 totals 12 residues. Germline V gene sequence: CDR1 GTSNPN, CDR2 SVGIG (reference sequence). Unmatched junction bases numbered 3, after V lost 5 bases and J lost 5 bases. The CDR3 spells CAWGTGRTEAFF. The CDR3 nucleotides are TGTGCCTGGGGGACAGGGAGAACTGAAGCTTTCTTT.

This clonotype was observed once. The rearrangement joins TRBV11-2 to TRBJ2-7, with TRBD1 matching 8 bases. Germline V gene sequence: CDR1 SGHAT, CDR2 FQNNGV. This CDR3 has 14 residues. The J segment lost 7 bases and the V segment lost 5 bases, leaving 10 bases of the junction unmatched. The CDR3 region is CASSTRQGIGEQYF. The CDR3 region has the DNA TGTGCCAGCAGCACCCGACAGGGGATAGGAGAGCAGTACTTC.

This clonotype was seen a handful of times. The CDR3 DNA reads as TGTGCCAGCAGCCTTAGCGGGAGGGTCGGGCACAATGAGCAGTTCTTC. Protein: CASSLSGRVGHNEQFF. The V and J genes are TRBV11-2 and TRBJ2-1; 11 bases line up with TRBD2. The J segment lost 5 bases and the V segment lost 5 bases, leaving 8 bases of the junction unmatched. The CDR3 totals 16 residues. Per germline, CDR1 SGHAT and CDR2 FQNNGV.

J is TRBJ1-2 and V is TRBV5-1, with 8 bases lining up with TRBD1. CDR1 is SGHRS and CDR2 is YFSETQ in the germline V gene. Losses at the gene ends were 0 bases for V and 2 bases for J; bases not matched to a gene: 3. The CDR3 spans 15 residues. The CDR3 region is CASSLGQGTNYGYTF. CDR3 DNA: TGCGCCAGCAGCTTGGGACAGGGGACGAACTATGGCTACACCTTC.

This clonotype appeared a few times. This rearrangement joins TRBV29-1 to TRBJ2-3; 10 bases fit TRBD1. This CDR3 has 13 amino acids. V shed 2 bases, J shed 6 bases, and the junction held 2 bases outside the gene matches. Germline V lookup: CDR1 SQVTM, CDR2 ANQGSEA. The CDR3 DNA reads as TGCAGCGTTGAAAGGACAGGGGGGGATACGCAGTATTTT. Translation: CSVERTGGDTQYF.

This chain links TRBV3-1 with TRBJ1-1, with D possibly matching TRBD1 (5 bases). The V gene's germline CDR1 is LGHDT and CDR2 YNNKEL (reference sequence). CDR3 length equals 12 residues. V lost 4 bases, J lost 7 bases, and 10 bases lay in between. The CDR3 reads CASSPGTREAFF. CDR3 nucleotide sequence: TGTGCCAGCAGCCCGGGGACCCGTGAAGCTTTCTTT. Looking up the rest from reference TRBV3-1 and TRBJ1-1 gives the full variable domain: DTAVSQTPKYLVTQMGNDKSIKCEQNLGHDTMYWYKQDSKKFLKIMFSYNNKELIINETVPNRFSPKSPDKAHLNLHINSLELGDSAVYFCASSPGTREAFFGQGTRLTVV.

The CDR3 spells CASRKQGGGTGELFF. DNA for the CDR3: TGTGCCAGCAGGAAACAGGGAGGCGGCACCGGGGAGCTGTTTTTT. The J gene is TRBJ2-2, the V gene TRBV6-1, with D possibly being TRBD1 or TRBD2 (6 bases each). Germline CDR1 MNHNS, CDR2 SASEGT. Deletions cut 6 bases from V and 4 bases from J, with 15 bases between. The CDR3 is 15 residues long.

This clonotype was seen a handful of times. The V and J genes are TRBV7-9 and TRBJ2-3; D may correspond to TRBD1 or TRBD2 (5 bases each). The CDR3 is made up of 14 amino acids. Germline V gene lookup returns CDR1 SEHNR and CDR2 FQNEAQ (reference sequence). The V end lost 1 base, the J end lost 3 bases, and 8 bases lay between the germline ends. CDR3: CASSLVGPTDTQYF. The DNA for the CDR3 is TGTGCCAGCAGCTTAGTGGGACCTACAGATACGCAGTATTTT.

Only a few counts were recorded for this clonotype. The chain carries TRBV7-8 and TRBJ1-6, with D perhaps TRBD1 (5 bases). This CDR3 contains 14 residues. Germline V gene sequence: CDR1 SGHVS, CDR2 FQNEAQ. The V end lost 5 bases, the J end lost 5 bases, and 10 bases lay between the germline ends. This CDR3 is CASSPQGNNSPLHF. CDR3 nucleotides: TGTGCCAGCAGCCCGCAGGGTAATAATTCACCCCTCCACTTT.

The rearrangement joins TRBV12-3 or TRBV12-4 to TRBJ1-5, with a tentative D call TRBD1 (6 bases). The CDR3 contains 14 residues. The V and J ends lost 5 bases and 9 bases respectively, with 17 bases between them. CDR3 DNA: TGTGCCAGCAGTGCCCGGGACACGGGTCGGCCCCAGCATTTT. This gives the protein CASSARDTGRPQHF.